The 19 T cell receptor beta chains in this list originate from one sample, sequenced in a study of T cell responses to AZD1222 COVID-19 vaccine. Only in-frame clones appear in the TCRdb table, and some are missing; sequencing was by immunoSEQ multiplex PCR. This table has approximately 150,000 clones, approximately 94% appearing once. The material sequenced was peripheral blood, taken on day 0 of AZD1222 vaccination. These receptors originate from an adult in good health.

The CDR3 region is CASSEVMFMNTEAFF. The CDR3 nucleotides are TGTGCCAGCAGTGAAGTAATGTTCATGAACACTGAAGCTTTCTTT. This chain joins TRBV6-1 and TRBJ1-1, with unresolved D. CDR1 is MNHNS, CDR2 SASEGT, per germline. The CDR3 totals 15 residues. Between the trimmed V and J ends, which lost 1 base and 0 bases, there was a span of 9 bases.

CDR3 region: CASRGLATNEKLFF. Written as DNA, the CDR3 is TGTGCCAGCCGTGGGCTTGCAACTAATGAAAAACTGTTTTTT. V and J are TRBV30 and TRBJ1-4; no firm D call. Germline-derived CDR1 and CDR2 are GTSNPN and SVGIG (reference sequence). CDR3 length: 14 amino acids. V was trimmed by 8 bases and J by 0 bases, leaving 13 bases between them. Together with reference TRBV30 and TRBJ1-4, the CDR3 gives the full variable domain: SQTIHQWPATLVQPVGSPLSLECTVEGTSNPNLYWYRQAAGRGLQLLFYSVGIGQISSEVPQNLSASRPQDRQFILSSKKLLLSDSGFYLCASRGLATNEKLFFGSGTQLSVL.

This clone was seen once. This rearrangement joins TRBV10-1 to TRBJ2-1; D not resolved. The V gene's germline CDR1 is WNHNN and CDR2 SYGVQD (reference sequence). Trimming took off 8 bases at V and 4 bases at J, with 30 bases between the two ends. This CDR3 region has 19 residues. The CDR3 loop reads CASSLTDHYTTPLYNEQFF. CDR3 DNA sequence: TGCGCCAGCTCCCTTACAGATCACTACACTACACCACTGTACAATGAGCAGTTCTTC.

This clone is a singleton in its sample. The rearrangement uses TRBV6-5 and TRBJ2-1, with 11 bases that match TRBD2. Trimming at V came to 6 bases and at J to 4 bases, leaving 5 bases not matched to a gene. The CDR3 is made up of 15 amino acids. CDR1 is MNHEY and CDR2 is SVGAGI in the germline V gene. CDR3 sequence: CASSVLAGEYNEQFF. The CDR3 coding sequence is TGTGCCAGCAGCGTACTAGCGGGGGAATACAATGAGCAGTTCTTC.

This clone was detected only once. The rearrangement joins TRBV5-1 to TRBJ2-7, with 12 bases identical to TRBD2. V lost 4 bases and J lost 5; bases outside the gene matches: 13. Germline assignment: CDR1 SGHRS and CDR2 YFSETQ. The CDR3 runs to 17 residues. CDR3 protein: CASSAASGGGGFHEQYF. CDR3 in DNA: TGCGCCAGCAGCGCGGCTAGCGGGGGGGGAGGTTTCCACGAGCAGTACTTC.

The chain carries TRBV25-1 and TRBJ2-2, with TRBD2 matching 8 bases. Looked up from germline, CDR1 is MGHDK and CDR2 is SYGVNS. The CDR3 loop spans 16 amino acids. J was trimmed by 5 bases and V by 4 bases; bases with no gene match: 9. The CDR3 here is CASSVLAGAKTGELFF. CDR3 bases: TGTGCCAGCAGTGTCCTAGCGGGTGCAAAAACCGGGGAGCTGTTTTTT.

This clone was recorded only once. This chain uses TRBV7-2 with TRBJ2-5; D is unresolved. Germline-derived CDR1 and CDR2 are SGHTA and FQGNSA. The CDR3 has 12 residues. Deletions cut 0 bases from V and 5 bases from J, with 4 bases between. In DNA, the CDR3 is TGTGCCAGCAGCTTAGCGAGGGAGACCCAGTACTTC. It specifies CASSLARETQYF. The entire variable domain, with the rest obtained from reference TRBV7-2 and TRBJ2-5, is as follows: GAGVSQSPSNKVTEKGKDVELRCDPISGHTALYWYRQSLGQGLEFLIYFQGNSAPDKSGLPSDRFSAERTGGSVSTLTIQRTQQEDSAVYLCASSLARETQYFGPGTRLLVL.

The rearrangement joins TRBV19 to TRBJ1-1, with a weak D call TRBD1 (5 bases). Looked up from germline, CDR1 is LNHDA and CDR2 is SQIVND (reference sequence). V was trimmed by 4 bases and J by 1 base, leaving 7 bases between them. The CDR3 is made up of 13 amino acids. The CDR3 DNA follows: TGTGCCAGTAGTAGGGGCGGGAACACTGAAGCTTTCTTT. It is translated as CASSRGGNTEAFF. Using reference TRBV19 and TRBJ1-1 for the parts outside the CDR3, the full variable domain is DGGITQSPKYLFRKEGQNVTLSCEQNLNHDAMYWYRQDPGQGLRLIYYSQIVNDFQKGDIAEGYSVSREKKESFPLTVTSAQKNPTAFYLCASSRGGNTEAFFGQGTRLTVV.

The chain employs TRBV28 and TRBJ1-1; D unresolved. Trimming stripped 5 bases from V and 6 bases from J, with 10 bases between. The germline CDR1 and CDR2 sequences are MDHEN and SYDVKM. The CDR3 is made up of 12 amino acids. The CDR3: CASSLEYPEAFF. The DNA of the CDR3 is TGTGCCAGCAGTCTTGAGTACCCTGAAGCTTTCTTT.

This chain joins TRBV3-1 (or the pseudogene TRBV3-2) and TRBJ2-3; D tentatively fits TRBD1 or TRBD2 (5 bases each). Deletions cut 0 bases from V and 1 base from J, with 14 bases between. The CDR3 is 17 amino acids. Germline CDR1 and CDR2: LGHDT and YNNKEL (reference sequence). CDR3 residues: CASSQEGAGSGTDTQYF. CDR3 nucleotide sequence: TGTGCCAGCAGCCAAGAAGGGGCGGGCTCAGGCACAGATACGCAGTATTTT.

The chain employs TRBV6-2 or TRBV6-3 and TRBJ1-5, with unresolved D. Germline assignment: CDR1 MNHEY and CDR2 SVGEGT. This CDR3 is 15 amino acids long. Trimming took 5 bases from V and 6 from J, leaving 17 bases between them. DNA of the CDR3: TGTGCCAGCAGTAAAGAGGCTGCTCAAGGTCAGCCCCAGCATTTT. Residues: CASSKEAAQGQPQHF.

This chain uses TRBV6-5 with TRBJ1-2; unclear D gene. The germline V and J ends were trimmed by 0 bases and 5 bases, with 16 bases remaining between them. This CDR3 has 16 amino acids. CDR1 MNHEY and CDR2 SVGAGI come from the germline V gene. CDR3 nucleotide sequence: TGTGCCAGCAGTTACTCGATCGGATTCGGCTCGTATGGCTACACCTTC. Translated: CASSYSIGFGSYGYTF.

The chain has TRBV27 and TRBJ2-7; D might be TRBD1 (6 bases). Germline V CDR1 and CDR2: MNHEY, SMNVEV (reference sequence). The CDR3 totals 13 residues. Trimming removed 5 bases from V and 1 base from J, with 9 bases in between. CDR3 DNA sequence: TGTGCCAGCAGTGAACAGGGATCCTACGAGCAGTACTTC. Its translation: CASSEQGSYEQYF.

This sequence joins TRBV7-2 and TRBJ1-1, with 7 bases aligning to TRBD1. J gave up 8 bases and V 3 bases, and 9 bases lay outside the gene matches. Germline V gives CDR1 SGHTA, CDR2 FQGNSA. This CDR3 has 14 residues. CDR3 bases: TGTGCCAGCAGCTTCGAAATGGACAGGAACGAAGCTTTCTTT. This sequence encodes CASSFEMDRNEAFF.

This clone was seen only once. This chain joins TRBV9 and TRBJ2-3, with unresolved D. V lost 1 base and J 0 bases, leaving 12 bases between the germline ends. Germline V CDR1 and CDR2: SGDLS, YYNGEE. This CDR3 is built from 16 residues. The DNA of the CDR3 is TGTGCCAGCAGCGTACAATCGGAACTAAGCACAGATACGCAGTATTTT. The encoded protein is CASSVQSELSTDTQYF.

This chain joins TRBV7-2 and TRBJ2-7, with 7 positions matching TRBD2. This CDR3 is 15 amino acids long. Germline CDR1 is SGHTA and CDR2 is FQGNSA. J was trimmed by 4 bases and V by 1 base; bases with no gene match: 7. CDR3 amino acids: CASSLGQSGVYEQYF. CDR3 nucleotide sequence: TGTGCCAGCAGCTTAGGACAGAGCGGGGTATACGAGCAGTACTTC.

This chain uses TRBV4-3 with TRBJ1-1; D uncertain. CDR1 and CDR2 (germline): LGHNA, YSLEER. This CDR3 region has 17 residues. Trimming shortened V by 0 bases and J by 6 bases, and 20 bases separated the two germline ends. CDR3 protein: CASSQDHSGVPPAEAFF. CDR3 coding DNA: TGCGCCAGCAGCCAAGACCACTCCGGGGTCCCCCCAGCTGAAGCTTTCTTT.

This clone occurred once. The chain couples TRBV19 to TRBJ2-1, with D perhaps TRBD1 (5 bases). Germline V lookup: CDR1 LNHDA, CDR2 SQIVND (reference sequence). Between the trimmed V and J ends, which lost 5 bases and 6 bases, there was a span of 23 bases. The CDR3 runs to 17 residues. CDR3 DNA: TGTGCCAGTAGTTCCCTTGGCCGCTCCGTAAGGGGCAATGAGCAGTTCTTC. This encodes CASSSLGRSVRGNEQFF.

The chain couples TRBV4-1 to TRBJ2-2; no reliable D call. Germline V gene data show CDR1 as MGHRA and CDR2 as YSYEKL. The CDR3 length is 12 residues. V gave up 3 bases and J gave up 7 bases, with 6 bases separating them. The CDR3: CASSQPVGELFF. The CDR3 DNA reads as TGCGCCAGCAGCCAGCCTGTCGGGGAGCTGTTTTTT.